This entry lists 6 T cell receptor beta chains sequenced from one sample in a study of T cell responses to AZD1222 COVID-19 vaccine. Here immunoSEQ multiplex PCR was the method, and the copy in TCRdb shows in-frame clones only, minus some. The sample lists fewer than 90,000 clones; approximately 90% were seen once. The sample was peripheral blood, taken 28 days after the second AZD1222 dose. The receptors stem from an adult who received the AZD1222 COVID-19 vaccine.

The CDR3 DNA sequence: TGTGCCAGCAGCAAAGTCCGCAGGGAGGGTGTTTTCACCGGGGAGCTGTTTTTT. Translating gives CASSKVRREGVFTGELFF. The rearrangement links TRBV21-1 to TRBJ2-2; TRBD2 is taken as the D call from the table, unchecked against the DNA. TRBV21-1 represents a pseudogene. This CDR3 contains 18 residues.

This clone was seen a single time. The chain combines TRBV7-3 with TRBJ2-3, with D possibly being TRBD2 (7 bases). In germline, CDR1 is SGHTA, CDR2 FQGTGA. V lost 4 bases and J lost 4, with 18 bases in between. The CDR3 sequence is 16 residues long. CDR3 sequence: CASSYIPGGGADTQYF. The CDR3 coding sequence is TGTGCCAGCAGCTATATACCTGGCGGGGGCGCAGATACGCAGTATTTT. Full variable domain (remainder filled in from reference TRBV7-3 and TRBJ2-3): GAGVSQTPSNKVTEKGKYVELRCDPISGHTALYWYRQSLGQGPEFLIYFQGTGAADDSGLPNDRFFAVRPEGSVSTLKIQRTERGDSAVYLCASSYIPGGGADTQYFGPGTRLTVL.

Remarks on this clone: Other DNA sequences in the sample encode the same CDR3. The chain recombines TRBV7-9 with TRBJ1-3, with a weak D call TRBD1 (5 bases). This CDR3 has 14 residues. Trimming stripped 2 bases from V and 2 bases from J, with 7 bases between. Per germline, CDR1 SEHNR and CDR2 FQNEAQ (reference sequence). CDR3 sequence: CASSLQGAGNTIYF. Here the CDR3 DNA reads TGTGCCAGCAGCTTACAGGGCGCTGGAAACACCATATATTTT.

The chain recombines TRBV27 with TRBJ2-2, with 7 bases matching TRBD1. V lost 7 bases, J lost 0 bases, and 11 bases stayed unmatched. The germline CDR1 and CDR2 sequences are MNHEY and SMNVEV (reference sequence). CDR3 size: 17 residues. CDR3 nucleotide sequence: TGTGCCAGCACCTATACCCCCGGGACAGCGAACACCGGGGAGCTGTTTTTT. It codes for CASTYTPGTANTGELFF.

This clone has a single count. The chain uses TRBV27 and TRBJ2-7; the match to TRBD1 covers 8 bases. The CDR3 has 13 amino acids. Germline trimming cut 7 bases from V and 3 bases from J; bases unmatched to any gene: 5. Germline CDR1 is MNHEY and CDR2 is SMNVEV (reference sequence). The CDR3 nucleotides are TGTGCCAGCAACGGACAGGGTATCTACGAGCAGTACTTC. Translation: CASNGQGIYEQYF.

The chain recombines TRBV6-5 with TRBJ1-1; D gene unclear. Trimming cost V 3 bases and J 9 bases, with 8 bases left between them. CDR1 is MNHEY, CDR2 SVGAGI, per germline. This CDR3 contains 11 residues. Written as DNA, the CDR3 is TGTGCCAGCAGTTATATGGGCAAAGCTTTCTTT. This sequence encodes CASSYMGKAFF.